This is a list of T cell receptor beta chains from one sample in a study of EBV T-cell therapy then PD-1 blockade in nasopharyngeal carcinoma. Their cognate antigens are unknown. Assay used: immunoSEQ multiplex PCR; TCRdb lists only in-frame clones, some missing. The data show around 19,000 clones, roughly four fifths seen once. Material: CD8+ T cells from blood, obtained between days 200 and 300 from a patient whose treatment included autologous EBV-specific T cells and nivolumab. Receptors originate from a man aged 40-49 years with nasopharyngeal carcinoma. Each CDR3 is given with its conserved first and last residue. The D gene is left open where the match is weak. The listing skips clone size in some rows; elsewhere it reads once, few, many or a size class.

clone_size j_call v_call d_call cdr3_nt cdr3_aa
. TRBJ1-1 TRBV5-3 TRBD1 TGTGCCAGAAGCTTACAGGGGGTAGGTGAAGCTTTCTTT CARSLQGVGEAFF
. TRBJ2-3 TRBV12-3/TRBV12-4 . TGTGCCAGCAGCCCAGGGGGCGGGGGTACGCAGTATTTT CASSPGGGGTQYF
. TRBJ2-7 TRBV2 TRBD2 TGTGCCAGCAGTGTGTGGTCTAGCGGGGGGGTCTACGAGCAGTACTTC CASSVWSSGGVYEQYF
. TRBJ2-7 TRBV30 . TGTGCCTGGAGTGTATCTGGAACCGGGGAGCAGTACTTC CAWSVSGTGEQYF
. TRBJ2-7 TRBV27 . TGTGCCAGCAGTCCAGGGGCACCCCAAGAGGGCTCCTACGAGCAGTACTTC CASSPGAPQEGSYEQYF
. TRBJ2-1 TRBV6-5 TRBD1 TGTGCCAGCAGTTACTCTCGTCTAGCAGGGGGCGATGAGCAGTTCTTC CASSYSRLAGGDEQFF
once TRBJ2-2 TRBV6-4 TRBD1 TGTGCCAGCAGTGACTCGGGACAGGGAAACACCGGGGAGCTGTTTTTT CASSDSGQGNTGELFF
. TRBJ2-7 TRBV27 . TGTGCCAGCAGTTTCCCCACACCCTCTCTCTCGCTTTACGAGCAGTACTTC CASSFPTPSLSLYEQYF
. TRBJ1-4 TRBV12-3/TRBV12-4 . TGTGCCAGCAGTTTAAATGAAAAACTGTTTTTT CASSLNEKLFF
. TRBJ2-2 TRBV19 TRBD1 TGTGCCAGTAGACAGGGGAAGTATGTCGGGGAGCTGTTTTTT CASRQGKYVGELFF
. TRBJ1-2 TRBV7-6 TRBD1 TGTGCCAGCAGCCGAATGACAGGGGACGGAGCTAACTATGGCTACACCTTC CASSRMTGDGANYGYTF
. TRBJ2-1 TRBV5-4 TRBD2 TGTGCCAGCAGCTGGGGAACTAGCGGGGGCCGAGGTGAGCAGTTCTTC CASSWGTSGGRGEQFF
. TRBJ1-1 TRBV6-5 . TGTGCCAGCAGTTACGGAAGGCCGGGCACTGAAGCTTTCTTT CASSYGRPGTEAFF
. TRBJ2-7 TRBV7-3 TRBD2 TGTGCCAGCAGCGTAGGCGGGGGGCACTACGAGCAGTACTTC CASSVGGGHYEQYF
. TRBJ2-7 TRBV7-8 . TGTGCCAGCAGCTTATACGGTGGGGGCTACGAGCAGTACTTC CASSLYGGGYEQYF
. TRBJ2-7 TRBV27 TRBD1 TGTGCCAGCAGTCCTGGGACAGGCCCCTTTTACGAGCAGTACTTC CASSPGTGPFYEQYF
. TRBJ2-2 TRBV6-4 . TGTGCCAGCAGTGAATACGGACCCGGGGAGCTGTTTTTT CASSEYGPGELFF
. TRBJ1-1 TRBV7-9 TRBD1 TGTGCCAGCAGCCCGACAGGGGGGCCGAACACTGAAGCTTTCTTT CASSPTGGPNTEAFF
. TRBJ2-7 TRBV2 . TGTGCCAGCTTCGATGGGAGCTCCTACGAGCAGTACTTC CASFDGSSYEQYF
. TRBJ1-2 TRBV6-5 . TGTGCCAGCAGTTCTCTAACTAATCTGGGTAACTATGGCTACACCTTC CASSSLTNLGNYGYTF
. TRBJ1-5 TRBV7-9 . TGTGCCAGCAGCTCGACTGCGGCTGGCAATCAGCCCCAGCATTTT CASSSTAAGNQPQHF
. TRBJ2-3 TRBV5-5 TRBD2 TGTGCCAGCAGCCTCGGACTAGCGGGGGTATTGAGAACAGATACGCAGTATTTT CASSLGLAGVLRTDTQYF
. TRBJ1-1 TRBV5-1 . TGCGCCAGCAGCCCGGAAGGGAGAGCGAACACTGAAGCTTTCTTT CASSPEGRANTEAFF
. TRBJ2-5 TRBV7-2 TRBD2 TGTGCCAGCAGCCAGGGGAGGACTAGCGGGGGGGCCGGAGAGACCCAGTACTTC CASSQGRTSGGAGETQYF
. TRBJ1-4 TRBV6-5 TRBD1 TGTGCCAGCAGTTACGGACAGGGGGGAGACGAAAAACTGTTTTTT CASSYGQGGDEKLFF
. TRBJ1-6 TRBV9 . TGTGCCAGCAGCCCGACAGTTTATAATTCACCCCTCCACTTT CASSPTVYNSPLHF
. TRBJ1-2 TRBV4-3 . TGCGCCAGCAGCCAGTTTGAGGGCTATGGCTACACCTTC CASSQFEGYGYTF
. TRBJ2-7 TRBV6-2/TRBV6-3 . TGTGCCAGCAGTTACATCGAGTACCCCAGTTCGGAGCAGTACTTC CASSYIEYPSSEQYF
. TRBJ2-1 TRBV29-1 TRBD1 TGCAGCGTTGAAATGGCGAACCGGGACAGCATCAATGAGCAGTTCTTC CSVEMANRDSINEQFF
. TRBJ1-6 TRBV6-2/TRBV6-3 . TGTGCCAGCAGTTACTACGGACAGACAAATTCACCCCTCCACTTT CASSYYGQTNSPLHF
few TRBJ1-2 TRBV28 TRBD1 TGTGCCATCCAAGCCCCCGACAGGGGAGGATATGGCTACACCTTC CAIQAPDRGGYGYTF
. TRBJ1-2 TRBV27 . TGTGCCAGCACACTACGCGGGGGGCGTGGCTATGGCTACACCTTC CASTLRGGRGYGYTF
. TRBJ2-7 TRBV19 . TGTGCCAGTAGTCCGGACGGATGGTACGAGCAGTACTTC CASSPDGWYEQYF
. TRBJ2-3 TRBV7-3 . TGTGCCAGCGGGCAGAGCACAGATACGCAGTATTTT CASGQSTDTQYF
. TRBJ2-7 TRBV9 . TGTGCCAGCAGCGTAGCGGGGGACCACTACGAGCAGTACTTC CASSVAGDHYEQYF